This T cell receptor beta chain was profiled in a study of long-term antiretroviral therapy in people with HIV. Study-level background: The earliest samples came about a decade before the 2015 immediate-ART recommendation.

Researchers report immunoSEQ v3.0 was run at survey level. Generated by immunoSEQ multiplex PCR, the TCRdb table keeps only in-frame clones and is missing some. In the table there are roughly 30,000 clones, roughly 94% of which are singletons. With respect to this clone: No antigen is known for it.

Germline V gives CDR1 GTSNPN, CDR2 SVGIG (reference sequence). Trimming removed 4 bases from V and 4 bases from J, with 8 bases in between. The CDR3 has 12 amino acids. Whole-study findings and limits: Clones with expansion before ART led the repertoire at all time points. Collection of the blood took place between the mid-2000s and the late 2010s. The ART regimens in use then may have been less effective than current ones. Relative to control repertoires, HIV repertoires exhibited narrower CDR3 length ranges.

This TCR was sampled from a man in his forties or fifties with HIV. V is TRBV30 and J is TRBJ2-1; D is ambiguous. Source: unsorted PBMCs, taken 5.3 years after starting antiretroviral therapy. CDR3 protein: CAWTPVYNEQFF. CDR3 nucleotides: TGTGCCTGGACTCCCGTTTACAATGAGCAGTTCTTC.